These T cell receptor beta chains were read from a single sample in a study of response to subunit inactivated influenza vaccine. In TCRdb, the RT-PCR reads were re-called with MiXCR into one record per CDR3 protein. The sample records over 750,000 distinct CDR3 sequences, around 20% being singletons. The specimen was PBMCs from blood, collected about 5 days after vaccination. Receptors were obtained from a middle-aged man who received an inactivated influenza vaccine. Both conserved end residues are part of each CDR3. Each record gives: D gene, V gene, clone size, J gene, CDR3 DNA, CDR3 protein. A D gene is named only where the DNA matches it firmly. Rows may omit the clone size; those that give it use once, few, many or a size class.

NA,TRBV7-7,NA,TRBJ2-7,TGTGCCAGCAGTCCAGATGGAGGGAGAAGCCTCACGGAGCAGTACTTC,CASSPDGGRSLTEQYF
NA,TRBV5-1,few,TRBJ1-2,TGCGCCAGCAGCTTGGAATGGAGCCGAGAAGATAACTATGGCTACACCTTC,CASSLEWSREDNYGYTF
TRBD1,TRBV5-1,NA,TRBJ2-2,TGCGCCAGCAGCCTATGGACAGGGGGCACTAACACCGGGGAGCTGTTTTTT,CASSLWTGGTNTGELFF
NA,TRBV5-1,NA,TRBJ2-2,TGCGCCAGCATGGGACGGCAAACCGGGGAGCTGTTTTTT,CASMGRQTGELFF
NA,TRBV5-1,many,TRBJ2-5,TGCGCCAGCAGCTTGGGGGCCGAGACCCAGTACTTC,CASSLGAETQYF
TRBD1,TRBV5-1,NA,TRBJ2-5,TGCGCCAGCAGCCTCGGACAGGGGGGAAGCCAAGAGACCCAGTACTTC,CASSLGQGGSQETQYF
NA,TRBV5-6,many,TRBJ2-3,TGTGCCAGCAGCGTGACAGATACGCAGTATTTT,CASSVTDTQYF
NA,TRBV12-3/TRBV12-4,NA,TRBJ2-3,TGTGCCAGCAGTTTACTTTTGAGGGGAATTGCAGGGGACCACACAGATACGCAGTATTTT,CASSLLLRGIAGDHTDTQYF
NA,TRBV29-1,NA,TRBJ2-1,TGCAGCAAGACTGGGGGCGGCAATGAGCAGTTCTTC,CSKTGGGNEQFF
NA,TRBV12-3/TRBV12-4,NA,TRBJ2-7,TGTGCCAGCACCTCGTCTTCGAGCTATACCTACGAGCTGTACTTC,CASTSSSSYTYELYF
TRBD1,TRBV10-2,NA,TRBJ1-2,TGCGCCAGCAGGACGGGACAGGGGGACTATGGCTACACCTTC,CASRTGQGDYGYTF
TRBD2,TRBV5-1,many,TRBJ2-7,TGCGCCAGCCGACCATTCGCGGGAGGGTACGAGCAGTACTTC,CASRPFAGGYEQYF
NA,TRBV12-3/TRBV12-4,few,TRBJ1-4,TGTGCCAGCAGTTTGGGGACGGGCACAACTAATGAAAAACTGTTTTTT,CASSLGTGTTNEKLFF
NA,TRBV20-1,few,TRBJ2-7,TGCAGTGCTAGGGCCGGACAGAGGTTACCCGAGCAGTACTTC,CSARAGQRLPEQYF
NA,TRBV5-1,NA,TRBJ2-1,TGCGCCAGCAGCTTCAGGGTTCGAAATGAGCAGTTCTTC,CASSFRVRNEQFF
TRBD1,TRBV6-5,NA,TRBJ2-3,TGTGCCAGCAGTTACTCCACCTTGGACAGGGTTGGAGATACGCAGTATTTT,CASSYSTLDRVGDTQYF
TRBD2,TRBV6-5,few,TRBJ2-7,TGTGCCAGCAGTTACGGGACTAGCGGGGGCGAGCAGTACTTC,CASSYGTSGGEQYF
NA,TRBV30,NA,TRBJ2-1,TGTGCCTGGGGAATACCGGGGACCAAATATGAGCAGTTCTTC,CAWGIPGTKYEQFF
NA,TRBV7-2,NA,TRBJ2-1,TGTGCCAGCAGCCCGTTTGGGGCCCCCTACAATGAGCAGTTCTTC,CASSPFGAPYNEQFF
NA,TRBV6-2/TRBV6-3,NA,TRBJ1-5,TGTGCCAGCAGTACGGACAGTTATCAGCCCCAGCATTTT,CASSTDSYQPQHF
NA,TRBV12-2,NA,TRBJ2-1,TGTGCAAGTCGCTTTTCGACCCCCCCGGGGGTACTAGCGGGGGGGCGGGGCTACAATGAGCAGTTCTTC,CASRFSTPPGVLAGGRGYNEQFF
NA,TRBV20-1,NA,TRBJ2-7,TGCAGTGCTCCGGACATTAGGAGCTCCTACGAGCAGTACTTC,CSAPDIRSSYEQYF
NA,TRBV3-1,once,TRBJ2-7,TGTGCCAGCAGCCAAGACGGAGCGGCCGAGCAGTACTTC,CASSQDGAAEQYF
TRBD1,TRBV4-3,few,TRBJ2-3,TGCGCCAGCAGCCAGAACCGGGACAGGGGGCGTCGAGATACGCAGTATTTT,CASSQNRDRGRRDTQYF
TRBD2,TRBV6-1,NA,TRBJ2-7,TGTGCCAGCAGTGTCCCGGTAGCGGGAGTCTACTACGAGCAGTACTTC,CASSVPVAGVYYEQYF
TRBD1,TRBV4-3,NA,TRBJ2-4,TGCGCCAGCAGCCAAGACCAGGGGGTGGCCAAAAACATTCAGTACTTC,CASSQDQGVAKNIQYF
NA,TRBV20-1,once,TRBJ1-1,TGCAGTGCTAGACCCCGTGCGTTCACTGAAGCTTTCTTT,CSARPRAFTEAFF
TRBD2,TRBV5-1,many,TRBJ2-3,TGTGCCAGCAGCTACAGATTAGCGGGAGCGGATACGCAGTATTTT,CASSYRLAGADTQYF
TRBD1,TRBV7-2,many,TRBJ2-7,TGTGCCAGCAGCTCACAGGGGGGCTACGAGCAGTACTTC,CASSSQGGYEQYF
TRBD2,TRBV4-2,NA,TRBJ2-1,TGTGCCAGCAGCCAAGATGAACTAGCGGTCAATGAGCAGTTCTTC,CASSQDELAVNEQFF
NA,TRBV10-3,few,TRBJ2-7,TGTGCCATCAGGACGACAGGAGGCTCCTACGAGCAGTACTTC,CAIRTTGGSYEQYF
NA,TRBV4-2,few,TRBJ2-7,TGTGCCAGCAGCCAAGTGTATGAAGGGGGACGGGGCTACGAGCAGTACTTC,CASSQVYEGGRGYEQYF
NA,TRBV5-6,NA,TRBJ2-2,TGTGCCAGCAGCATAGGGACTCTATACACCGGGGAGCTGTTTTTT,CASSIGTLYTGELFF
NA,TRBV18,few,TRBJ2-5,TGTGCCAGCTCACCAGCAATTGGGGGATTGAGGCAAGAGACCCAGTACTTC,CASSPAIGGLRQETQYF
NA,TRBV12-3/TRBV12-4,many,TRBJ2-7,TGTGCCAGCAGGCGAGATCGACCCGGGGAGCAGTACTTC,CASRRDRPGEQYF
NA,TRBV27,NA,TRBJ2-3,TGTGCCAGCAGTCACCGGTACGATACGCAGTATTTT,CASSHRYDTQYF
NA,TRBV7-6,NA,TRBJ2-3,TGTGCCAGCAGCTTAGAGATTAGGACACAAGTCACAGATACGCAGTATTTT,CASSLEIRTQVTDTQYF
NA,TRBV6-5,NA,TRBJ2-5,TGTGCCAGCAGTTACCAACAGGGCCAAGAGACCCAGTACTTC,CASSYQQGQETQYF
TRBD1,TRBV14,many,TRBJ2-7,TGTGCCAGCAGCCCATCGGGACAGGGCCTCTACGAGCAGTACTTC,CASSPSGQGLYEQYF
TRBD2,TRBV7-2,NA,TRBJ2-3,TGTGCCAGCAGCTTAGCCCGACTAGCGGGCGCTACGCAGTATTTT,CASSLARLAGATQYF
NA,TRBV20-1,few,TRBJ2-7,TGCAGTGCTAGTTCTCTGGGAAGCTCCTACGAGCAGTACTTC,CSASSLGSSYEQYF
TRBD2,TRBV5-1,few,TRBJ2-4,TGCGCCAGCAGCACTGGCGGGGGAGTGGCCAAAAACATTCAGTACTTC,CASSTGGGVAKNIQYF
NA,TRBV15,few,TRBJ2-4,TGTGCCACCAGCAGAGATTTGACAGCAGCCATTCAGTACTTC,CATSRDLTAAIQYF
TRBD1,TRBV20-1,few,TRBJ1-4,TGCAGTGCTATTATAGGGGGCGGTAATGAAAAACTGTTTTTT,CSAIIGGGNEKLFF
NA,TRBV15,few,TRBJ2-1,TGTGCCACCAGCAGAGATGACCCGTACAATGAGCAGTTCTTC,CATSRDDPYNEQFF
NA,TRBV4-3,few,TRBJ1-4,TGCGCCAGCAGCCAAGAGACCCATCAAGGACTGTTTTTT,CASSQETHQGLFF
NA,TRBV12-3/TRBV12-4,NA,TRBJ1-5,TGTGCCAGCAGTTTAGGAGGACCAAATAGCAATCAGCCCCAGCATTTT,CASSLGGPNSNQPQHF
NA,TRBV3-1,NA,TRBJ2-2,TGTGCCAGCAGCCAAGTACGGCAAAACACCGGGGAGCTGTTTTTT,CASSQVRQNTGELFF
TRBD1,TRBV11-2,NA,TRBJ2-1,TGTGCCAGCAGCTTAGTTAATTTGGGGACAGGGCCATCGTCCTCCTACAATGAGCAGTTCTTC,CASSLVNLGTGPSSSYNEQFF
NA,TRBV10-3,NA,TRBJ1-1,TGTGCCATCAGTGAGTCGATGGTGACGAGGGGGGACACTGAAGCTTTCTTT,CAISESMVTRGDTEAFF
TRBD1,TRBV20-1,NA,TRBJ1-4,TGCAGTGCTAGAGATCGATACAGGGGGCAAACTAATGAAAAACTGTTTTTT,CSARDRYRGQTNEKLFF
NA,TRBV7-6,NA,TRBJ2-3,TGTGCCAGCAGCTTAGTAGGGAGGACGGGGTCAGATACGCAGTATTTT,CASSLVGRTGSDTQYF
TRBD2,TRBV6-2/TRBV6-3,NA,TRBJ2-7,TGTGCCAGCAGATGGACGGGAGGCGAGCAGTACTTC,CASRWTGGEQYF
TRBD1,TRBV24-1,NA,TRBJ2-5,TGTGCCACCAGTGACCCCGGGACAGGGTGGGAGACCCAGTACTTC,CATSDPGTGWETQYF
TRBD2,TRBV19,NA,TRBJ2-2,TGTGCCAGTAGTATTCTCCCTAGCGGGAACACCGGGGAGCTGTTTTTT,CASSILPSGNTGELFF
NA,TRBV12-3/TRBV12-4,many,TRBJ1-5,TGTGCCAGCAGAATGGGAACAGGGAGCCAGCCCCAGCATTTT,CASRMGTGSQPQHF
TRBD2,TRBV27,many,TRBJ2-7,TGTGCCGCAGGGAGGGTAAGCGGGGGGTTTTACGAGCAGTACTTC,CAAGRVSGGFYEQYF
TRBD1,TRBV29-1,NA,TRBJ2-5,TGCAGCGTTGACGTCGGGACAGGGAGTTTTGAGACCCAGTACTTC,CSVDVGTGSFETQYF
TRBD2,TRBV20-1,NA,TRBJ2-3,TGCAGTGCTAGTAGCGCGGGGGGGCCGAATACGCAGTATTTT,CSASSAGGPNTQYF
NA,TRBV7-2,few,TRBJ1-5,TGTGCCAGCAGCAGAGACAGTTATGGCAATCAGCCCCAGCATTTT,CASSRDSYGNQPQHF